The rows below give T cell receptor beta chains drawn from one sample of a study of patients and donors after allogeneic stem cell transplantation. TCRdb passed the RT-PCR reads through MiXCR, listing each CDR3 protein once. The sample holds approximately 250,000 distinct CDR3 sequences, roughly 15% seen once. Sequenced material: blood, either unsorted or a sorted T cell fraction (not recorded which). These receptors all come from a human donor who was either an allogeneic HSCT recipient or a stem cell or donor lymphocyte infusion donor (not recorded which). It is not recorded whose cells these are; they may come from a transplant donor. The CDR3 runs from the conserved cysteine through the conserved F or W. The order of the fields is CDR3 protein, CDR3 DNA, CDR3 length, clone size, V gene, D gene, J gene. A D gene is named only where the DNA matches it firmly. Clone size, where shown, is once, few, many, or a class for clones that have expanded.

CDR3: CATFADTGELFF
DNA: TGTGCCACCTTTGCTGACACCGGGGAGCTGTTTTTT
length: 12
size: few
V: TRBV6-5
D: -
J: TRBJ2-2

CDR3: CASSLNQGTGNTIYF
DNA: TGTGCCAGCAGCTTAAACCAGGGGACTGGAAACACCATATATTTT
length: 15
size: few
V: TRBV9
D: -
J: TRBJ1-3

CDR3: CASSPRLRIWETQYF
DNA: TGTGCCAGCAGCCCGCGTTTGCGAATCTGGGAGACCCAGTACTTC
length: 15
size: once
V: TRBV11-3
D: -
J: TRBJ2-5

CDR3: CAWGSAQETQYF
DNA: TGTGCCTGGGGGTCGGCCCAAGAGACCCAGTACTTC
length: 12
size: -
V: TRBV30
D: -
J: TRBJ2-5

CDR3: CASSVTGGQVAGELFF
DNA: TGTGCCAGCAGCGTTACAGGGGGACAGGTCGCCGGGGAGCTGTTTTTT
length: 16
size: few
V: TRBV9
D: TRBD1
J: TRBJ2-2

CDR3: CASSPASPGANEQFF
DNA: TGTGCCAGCAGCCCAGCTTCCCCGGGGGCGAATGAGCAGTTCTTC
length: 15
size: few
V: TRBV7-9
D: -
J: TRBJ2-1

CDR3: CASSLRGVPTDTQYF
DNA: TGCGCCAGCAGCTTGCGGGGGGTTCCCACAGATACGCAGTATTTT
length: 15
size: -
V: TRBV5-1
D: TRBD2
J: TRBJ2-3

CDR3: CASSSQGETEAFF
DNA: TGTGCCAGCAGCTCACAGGGAGAAACTGAAGCTTTCTTT
length: 13
size: -
V: TRBV7-2
D: -
J: TRBJ1-1

CDR3: CASSALTRFGGSYGYTF
DNA: TGTGCCAGCAGCGCATTGACCCGGTTTGGGGGGAGTTATGGCTACACCTTC
length: 17
size: many
V: TRBV11-2
D: -
J: TRBJ1-2

CDR3: CASSTSSGWGETQYF
DNA: TGTGCCAGTAGTACCTCCTCGGGGTGGGGGGAGACCCAGTACTTC
length: 15
size: few
V: TRBV19
D: -
J: TRBJ2-5

CDR3: CSASRGQGANQPQHF
DNA: TGCAGTGCTAGCCGTGGACAGGGAGCGAATCAGCCCCAGCATTTT
length: 15
size: -
V: TRBV20-1
D: TRBD1
J: TRBJ1-5

CDR3: CASSLNTASYEQYF
DNA: TGTGCCAGCAGCTTAAACACAGCCTCCTACGAGCAGTACTTC
length: 14
size: -
V: TRBV11-3
D: -
J: TRBJ2-7

CDR3: CSAGVRDNYGYTF
DNA: TGCAGTGCTGGGGTCCGGGACAACTATGGCTACACCTTC
length: 13
size: -
V: TRBV20-1
D: -
J: TRBJ1-2

CDR3: CASSRGVDTEAFF
DNA: TGCGCCAGCAGCCGGGGGGTCGACACTGAAGCTTTCTTT
length: 13
size: -
V: TRBV5-1
D: -
J: TRBJ1-1

CDR3: CASSYSVQAVGKLFF
DNA: TGTGCCAGCAGTTACTCAGTCCAGGCCGTCGGAAAACTGTTTTTT
length: 15
size: few
V: TRBV6-5
D: -
J: TRBJ1-4

CDR3: CASSLPGQGVDTQYF
DNA: TGCGCCAGCAGCTTGCCTGGACAGGGGGTAGATACGCAGTATTTT
length: 15
size: few
V: TRBV5-1
D: TRBD1
J: TRBJ2-3